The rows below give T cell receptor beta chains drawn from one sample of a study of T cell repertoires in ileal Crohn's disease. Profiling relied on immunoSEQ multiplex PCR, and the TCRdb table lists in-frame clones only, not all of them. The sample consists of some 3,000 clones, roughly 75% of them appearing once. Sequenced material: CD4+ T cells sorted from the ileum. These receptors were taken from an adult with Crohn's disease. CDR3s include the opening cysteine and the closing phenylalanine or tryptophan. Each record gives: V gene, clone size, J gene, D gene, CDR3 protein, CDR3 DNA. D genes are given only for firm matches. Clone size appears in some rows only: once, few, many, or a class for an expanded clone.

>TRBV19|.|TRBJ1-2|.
CASTPIGGLAYGYTF
TGTGCCAGTACCCCAATCGGGGGGCTCGCCTATGGCTACACCTTC
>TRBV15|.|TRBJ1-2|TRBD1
CATSQGEYGYTF
TGTGCCACCAGCCAGGGGGAATATGGCTACACCTTC
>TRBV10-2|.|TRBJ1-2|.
CASSDREYGYTF
TGCGCCAGCAGTGACAGGGAATACGGCTACACCTTC
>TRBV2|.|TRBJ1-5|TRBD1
CASDRGQGNQPQHF
TGTGCCAGCGATCGGGGACAGGGTAATCAGCCCCAGCATTTT
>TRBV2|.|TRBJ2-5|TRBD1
CASSVQGYQETQYF
TGTGCCAGCAGTGTACAGGGGTACCAAGAGACCCAGTACTTC
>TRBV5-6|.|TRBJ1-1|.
CASSPPGLTSGAFF
TGTGCCAGCAGCCCGCCGGGACTCACTTCGGGGGCTTTCTTT
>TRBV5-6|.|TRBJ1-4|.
CASSFRDRRGMVFF
TGTGCCAGCAGCTTCCGGGACCGCCGCGGGATGGTGTTTTTT
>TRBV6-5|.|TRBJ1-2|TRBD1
CASSPQGDYGYTF
TGTGCCAGCAGTCCCCAGGGGGACTATGGCTACACCTTC
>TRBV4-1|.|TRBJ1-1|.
CASSHPQGTNEAFF
TGCGCCAGCAGCCATCCGCAGGGCACCAATGAAGCTTTCTTT
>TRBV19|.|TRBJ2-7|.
CASRPQASGASYEQYF
TGTGCCAGTAGGCCCCAAGCAAGTGGGGCGTCCTACGAGCAGTACTTC
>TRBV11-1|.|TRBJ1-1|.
CASSFGRGTEAFF
TGTGCCAGCAGCTTCGGGAGAGGGACTGAAGCTTTCTTT
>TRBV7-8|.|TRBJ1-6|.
CASSPVRVGSPLHF
TGTGCCAGCAGCCCGGTCAGGGTCGGATCACCCCTCCACTTT
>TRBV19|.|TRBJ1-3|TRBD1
CASTSQGAVHTIYF
TGTGCCAGTACTTCACAGGGGGCAGTACACACCATATATTTT
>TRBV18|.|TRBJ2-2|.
CASSPLNTGELFF
TGTGCCAGCTCACCCCTAAACACCGGGGAGCTGTTTTTT
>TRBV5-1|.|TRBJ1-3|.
CASSLDGHSGNTIYF
TGCGCCAGCAGCTTGGACGGACACTCTGGAAACACCATATATTTT
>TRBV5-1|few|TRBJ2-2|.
CASSLSSGNTGELFF
TGCGCCAGCAGCTTGTCCTCCGGGAACACCGGGGAGCTGTTTTTT
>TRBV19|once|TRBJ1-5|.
CASSMGGLAQPQHF
TGTGCCAGTAGTATGGGGGGGCTGGCGCAGCCCCAGCATTTT
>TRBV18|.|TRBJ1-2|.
CASSPPHQGRSLTF
TGTGCCAGCTCACCACCGCACCAGGGTCGTAGTCTCACCTTC
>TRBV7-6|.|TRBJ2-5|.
CASSARETQYF
TGTGCCAGCAGTGCACGGGAGACCCAGTACTTC
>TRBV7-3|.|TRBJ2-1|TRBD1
CASSDARDRVGEQFF
TGTGCCAGCAGCGACGCCCGGGACAGGGTAGGTGAGCAGTTCTTC
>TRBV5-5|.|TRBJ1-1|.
CASSLAGMDTEAFF
TGTGCCAGCAGCTTGGCAGGGATGGACACTGAAGCTTTCTTT
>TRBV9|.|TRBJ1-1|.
CASSVAADGSNTEAFF
TGTGCCAGCAGCGTAGCGGCGGATGGGTCGAACACTGAAGCTTTCTTT
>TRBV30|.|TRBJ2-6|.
CAWSRSGAGANVLTF
TGTGCCTGGAGTAGGTCCGGGGCTGGGGCCAACGTCCTGACTTTC
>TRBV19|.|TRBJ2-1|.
CASMVWPPAGYNEQFF
TGTGCCAGTATGGTTTGGCCTCCCGCGGGCTACAATGAGCAGTTCTTC
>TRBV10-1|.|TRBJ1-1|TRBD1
CASGNRGGTEAFF
TGCGCCAGCGGGAACAGGGGGGGCACTGAAGCTTTCTTT
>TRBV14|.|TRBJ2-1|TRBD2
CASSPRLAGPYNEQFF
TGTGCCAGCAGCCCTAGACTAGCGGGGCCCTACAATGAGCAGTTCTTC
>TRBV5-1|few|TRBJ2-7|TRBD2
CASSLQPGLKYEQYF
TGCGCCAGCAGCTTACAACCGGGACTAAAATACGAGCAGTACTTC
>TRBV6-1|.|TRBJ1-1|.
CASTRGTEAFF
TGTGCCAGCACCCGAGGCACTGAAGCTTTCTTT
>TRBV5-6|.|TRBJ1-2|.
CASSLGANYGYTF
TGTGCCAGCAGCTTGGGCGCAAACTATGGCTACACCTTC
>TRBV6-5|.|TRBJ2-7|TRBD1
CASSYASGGSYEQYF
TGTGCCAGCAGTTACGCGTCAGGGGGTTCCTACGAGCAGTACTTC
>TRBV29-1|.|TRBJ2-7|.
CSTWGGWGEDYEQYF
TGCAGCACTTGGGGAGGTTGGGGCGAGGATTACGAGCAGTACTTC
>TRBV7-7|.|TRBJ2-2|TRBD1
CASSLGTGITGELFF
TGTGCTAGCAGCTTAGGGACAGGGATCACCGGGGAGCTGTTTTTT
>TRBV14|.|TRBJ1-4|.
CASSRSLREKLFF
TGTGCCAGCAGCCGGTCGCTCAGGGAAAAACTGTTTTTT
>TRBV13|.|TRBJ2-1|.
CASSDPVGGPGANEQFF
TGTGCCAGCAGCGACCCTGTGGGGGGGCCGGGGGCAAATGAGCAGTTCTTC
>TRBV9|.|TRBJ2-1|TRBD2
CASSPLAGFYNEQFF
TGTGCCAGCAGCCCTCTAGCGGGGTTCTACAATGAGCAGTTCTTC
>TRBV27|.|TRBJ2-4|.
CASSLSREAKNIQYF
TGTGCCAGCAGTTTATCCAGGGAAGCCAAAAACATTCAGTACTTC
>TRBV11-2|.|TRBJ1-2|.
CASSFSTGAGDGYTF
TGTGCCAGCAGCTTTAGTACGGGGGCGGGGGATGGCTACACCTTC
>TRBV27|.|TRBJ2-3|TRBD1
CASAPGGARPIQYF
TGTGCCAGCGCCCCAGGGGGAGCCCGTCCGATACAGTATTTT
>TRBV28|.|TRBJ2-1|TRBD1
CASSPRDSYNEQFF
TGTGCCAGCAGTCCTCGGGACAGCTACAATGAGCAGTTCTTC
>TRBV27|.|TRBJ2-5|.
CASSLLWASQETQYF
TGTGCCAGCAGCCTCTTATGGGCCTCCCAAGAGACCCAGTACTTC
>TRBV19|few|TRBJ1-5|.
CASSPDSYSNQPQHF
TGTGCCAGTAGTCCGGACAGTTATAGCAATCAGCCCCAGCATTTT
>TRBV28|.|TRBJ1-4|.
CASSPGQLNEKLFF
TGTGCCAGCAGCCCAGGACAGCTTAATGAAAAACTGTTTTTT
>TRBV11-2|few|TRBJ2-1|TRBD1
CASTDRSSYNEQFF
TGTGCCAGCACGGACAGGAGCTCCTACAATGAGCAGTTCTTC
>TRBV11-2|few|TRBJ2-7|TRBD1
CASSPRRQGAREQYF
TGTGCCAGCAGCCCCCGGAGACAGGGGGCGCGAGAGCAGTACTTC
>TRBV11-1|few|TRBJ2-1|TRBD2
CASSPGLAGSSSYNEQFF
TGTGCCAGTTCCCCGGGACTAGCGGGGTCAAGCTCCTACAATGAGCAGTTCTTC
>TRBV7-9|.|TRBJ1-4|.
CASSLGGDDNEKLFF
TGTGCCAGCAGCTTAGGGGGAGATGATAATGAAAAACTGTTTTTT
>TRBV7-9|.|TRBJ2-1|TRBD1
CATAQGWYNEQFF
TGTGCCACAGCACAGGGGTGGTACAATGAGCAGTTCTTC
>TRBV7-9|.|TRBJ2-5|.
CASSLGRGFETQYF
TGTGCCAGCAGCTTAGGTAGAGGGTTCGAGACCCAGTACTTC
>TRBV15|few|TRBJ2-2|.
CATSRGRDSGELFF
TGTGCCACCAGCAGAGGCAGGGATTCCGGGGAGCTGTTTTTT
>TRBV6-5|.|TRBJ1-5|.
CASSSLSDGRNQPQHF
TGTGCCAGCAGTTCCCTCTCAGATGGCCGCAATCAGCCCCAGCATTTT
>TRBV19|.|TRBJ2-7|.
CASSSGLNYEQYF
TGTGCCAGTAGTTCCGGACTAAACTACGAGCAGTACTTC
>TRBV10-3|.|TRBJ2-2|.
CAISERQVNTGELFF
TGTGCCATCAGTGAGAGACAGGTGAACACCGGGGAGCTGTTTTTT
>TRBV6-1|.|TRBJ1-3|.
CASRLAGNTIYF
TGTGCCAGCAGGTTAGCTGGAAACACCATATATTTT
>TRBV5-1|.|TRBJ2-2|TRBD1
CASSSGDRAETGELFF
TGCGCCAGCAGCTCCGGCGACAGGGCAGAAACCGGGGAGCTGTTTTTT
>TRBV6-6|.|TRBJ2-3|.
CASRLGGVPSTDTQYF
TGTGCCAGCAGGTTGGGGGGTGTCCCTAGCACAGATACGCAGTATTTT